Listed here is a single TCR beta chain. What it binds is unknown. The sample belongs to a study of CD8 T cells in ankylosing spondylitis. Study-level results: Prior work had noted some motif variants in reactive arthritis blood and synovial fluid.

Per the germline V gene, CDR1 is MGHDK and CDR2 is SYGVNS. Trimming removed 6 bases from V and 2 bases from J; junction bases left unmatched: 9. This CDR3 comprises 15 residues. TCRdb itself ran the 5' RACE reads through MiXCR, one entry per CDR3 protein. Of approximately 150,000 distinct CDR3 sequences in the sample, under 35% were seen once. The receptor's source is a male donor with ankylosing spondylitis. The V gene is TRBV25-1, the J gene TRBJ1-2; TRBD1 matches at 7 bases. The sequenced material came from synovial fluid, either unsorted or a sorted T cell fraction (not recorded which). CDR3 protein: CASSLGTAKNYGYTF. The CDR3 DNA is TGTGCCAGCAGCTTGGGGACAGCGAAGAACTATGGCTACACCTTC.